This TCR beta chain was sequenced in a study of T and B cells in COVID-19 patients. In the study overall: Recovered patients mostly had mild to moderate COVID-19 managed as outpatients. General study results and limits: Patients with COVID-19 reportedly showed strongly skewed T cell receptor beta variable and joining gene usage. Sorted SARS-CoV-2-responsive or tetramer+ T cells and CD4+, regulatory and CD8+ subsets were not yet sequenced.

BIOMED2 TRB-A/B primer pools were used in multiplex TRB PCR. MiXCR, run by TCRdb on the multiplex PCR reads, gives a single entry per CDR3 protein. The table includes tens of thousands of distinct CDR3 sequences, 25% to 35% detected once. This clonotype was counted ten times or more. Its antigen is not known. Germline CDR1 LNHNV, CDR2 YYDKDF (reference sequence). The CDR3 extends over 14 amino acids. Between the trimmed V and J ends, which lost 1 base and 6 bases, there was a span of 10 bases. From blood, about 240-500 ng of genomic DNA served as TRB template. Material: blood. This receptor was identified in a human donor who had recovered from COVID-19. The chain combines TRBV15 with TRBJ2-1, with D perhaps matching TRBD2 (6 bases). This CDR3 is CATSRVRDPNEQFF. Here the CDR3 DNA reads TGTGCCACCAGCAGAGTGCGGGACCCCAATGAGCAGTTCTTC.